These 3 T cell receptor beta chains were sequenced from one sample in a study of blood T cell repertoires in COVID-19. Assay used: immunoSEQ multiplex PCR; TCRdb lists only in-frame clones, some missing. Among approximately 190,000 clones listed, roughly 82% were seen once. The sample consisted of peripheral blood. The receptors here all came from a woman aged 55-69 years with COVID-19, enrolled during active disease.

V is TRBV5-4 and J is TRBJ1-4; D gene uncertain. Trimming removed 1 base from V and 7 bases from J, with 20 bases in between. The CDR3 consists of 17 residues. Germline V CDR1 and CDR2: SGHNT, YYREEE (reference sequence). As DNA, the CDR3 is TGTGCCAGCAGCTTGACATTAGGGCCGGGAGGGATTGAAAAACTGTTTTTT. This encodes CASSLTLGPGGIEKLFF. Full variable domain (remainder filled in from reference TRBV5-4 and TRBJ1-4): ETGVTQSPTHLIKTRGQQVTLRCSSQSGHNTVSWYQQALGQGPQFIFQYYREEENGRGNFPPRFSGLQFPNYSSELNVNALELDDSALYLCASSLTLGPGGIEKLFFGSGTQLSVL.

CDR3 in amino acids: CSVEDAREGRDTQYF. The CDR3, as DNA: TGCAGCGTTGAAGACGCGCGGGAGGGCCGAGATACGCAGTATTTT. The rearrangement joins TRBV29-1 to TRBJ2-3, with 9 bases that match TRBD2. This CDR3 spans 15 amino acids. Trimming removed 0 bases from V and 5 bases from J; junction bases left unmatched: 6. Germline CDR1 SQVTM, CDR2 ANQGSEA.

This chain uses TRBV28 with TRBJ2-1; possible D gene TRBD2, 5 bases. The CDR3 sequence is 12 residues long. Germline V gives CDR1 MDHEN, CDR2 SYDVKM. V dropped 6 bases and J dropped 9 bases, with 12 bases sitting between them. Here the CDR3 reads CASSPAGGEQFF. CDR3 sequence (DNA): TGTGCCAGCAGCCCGGCGGGCGGTGAGCAGTTCTTC. Supplemented by reference TRBV28 and TRBJ2-1, the full variable domain reads DVKVTQSSRYLVKRTGEKVFLECVQDMDHENMFWYRQDPGLGLRLIYFSYDVKMKEKGDIPEGYSVSREKKERFSLILESASTNQTSMYLCASSPAGGEQFFGPGTRLTVL.